This entry lists 14 T cell receptor beta chains sequenced from one sample in a study of blood T cells in healthy people across ages. A second PCR of 7 to 11 cycles used a sample-barcoded 5' primer and a J-beta primer mix. One entry per CDR3 protein, called by TCRdb with MiXCR from the 5' RACE reads. The repertoire holds about 680,000 distinct CDR3 sequences, with more than 40% as singletons. The sequenced sample was blood. The receptors derive from a woman aged 60-70 years in good health.

The rearrangement uses TRBV11-3 and TRBJ2-1; 12 bases are a match to TRBD2. Germline CDR1 is SGHNT and CDR2 is YENEEA. Trimming removed 5 bases from V and 2 bases from J; junction bases left unmatched: 7. The CDR3 has 17 residues. CDR3 region: CASSRRLAGAAYNEQFF. The CDR3 nucleotides read TGTGCCAGCAGCCGACGACTAGCGGGAGCAGCCTACAATGAGCAGTTCTTC.

This clonotype has just one count. The V gene is TRBV10-3, the J gene TRBJ2-6, with a weak D call TRBD1 (6 bases). The germline CDR1 and CDR2 sequences are ENHRY and SYGVKD. V was trimmed by 6 bases and J by 4 bases, leaving 13 bases between them. The CDR3 extends over 15 amino acids. For the CDR3, the DNA is TGTGCCATCAGCGAGGGGACATCCGGGGCCAACGTCCTGACTTTC. Protein product: CAISEGTSGANVLTF.

The table lists this clonotype with a few counts. The CDR3 nucleotides are TGTGCCAGCAGTCCCGGGACAGGGGTCTCGAAAGAGCAGTACTTC. Translation gives CASSPGTGVSKEQYF. V is TRBV2 and J is TRBJ2-7, with 10 bases lining up with TRBD1. The CDR3 runs to 15 residues. The germline gives CDR1 SNHLY, CDR2 FYNNEI. Trimming took 5 bases from V and 7 from J; bases not matched to a gene: 11.

The rearrangement links TRBV5-1 to TRBJ1-6; 8 bases are shared with TRBD1. This CDR3 is built from 15 residues. V gave up 4 bases and J gave up 9 bases; unmatched junction bases: 9. The germline gives CDR1 SGHRS, CDR2 YFSETQ. The CDR3 DNA reads TGCGCCAGCAGCGAACAGGGACAGGTCGGTTCACCCCTCCACTTT. As protein: CASSEQGQVGSPLHF.

This clonotype was recorded only once. The chain carries TRBV20-1 and TRBJ2-7; the match to TRBD2 covers 13 bases. The DNA end lines up better with TRBJ2-5; the J call may be wrong. Germline V gene data show CDR1 as DFQATT and CDR2 as SNEGSKA (reference sequence). This CDR3 comprises 18 residues. The CDR3 DNA reads as TGCAGTGCTAGAGATATGAGGACTAGCGGGAGCGGGGTGGAGACCCAGTACTTC. This codes for CSARDMRTSGSGVETQYF.

This clonotype was detected only a few times. The chain joins TRBV6-2 or TRBV6-3 to TRBJ2-5; TRBD2 might be the D (5 bases). The V and J ends lost 2 bases and 2 bases respectively, with 12 bases between them. There are 15 residues in the CDR3. Germline V CDR1 and CDR2: MNHEY, SVGEGT. The DNA for the CDR3 is TGTGCCAGCAGTTACCGAGCGGTATCTCAAGAGACCCAGTACTTC. Translation: CASSYRAVSQETQYF.

The J gene is TRBJ2-3, the V gene TRBV4-2; 8 nucleotides align to TRBD2. Germline V gene sequence: CDR1 LGHNA, CDR2 YNFKEQ. V was pared by 3 bases and J by 4 bases, with 12 bases of the junction left unmatched. The CDR3 length is 17 residues. The CDR3 region is CASSQRQGAGASDTQYF. The DNA of the CDR3 is TGTGCCAGCAGCCAGCGCCAGGGAGCGGGAGCATCAGATACGCAGTATTTT.

This clonotype has a handful of counts. This chain connects TRBV9 to TRBJ1-1, with TRBD1 matching 7 bases. Germline loops: CDR1 SGDLS, CDR2 YYNGEE. The V segment lost 6 bases and the J segment 9 bases; nucleotides outside the gene matches: 20. This CDR3 region has 16 residues. The CDR3 reads CASNREGGTVPLKAFF. CDR3 nucleotide sequence: TGTGCCAGCAATAGAGAAGGTGGGACAGTACCTCTGAAAGCTTTCTTT.

This clonotype has more than one count but fewer than ten. The chain recombines TRBV7-2 with TRBJ1-1, with TRBD1 identical over 9 bases. The CDR3 runs to 16 residues. CDR1 is SGHTA, CDR2 FQGNSA, per germline. Unmatched junction bases numbered 4, after V lost 1 base and J lost 1 base. This CDR3 reads CASSLVLGQGNTEAFF. Here the CDR3 DNA reads TGTGCCAGCAGCTTAGTGTTGGGACAGGGGAACACTGAAGCTTTCTTT.

The chain uses TRBV6-2 or TRBV6-3 and TRBJ2-1; D gene ambiguous. The germline CDR1 and CDR2 sequences are MNHEY and SVGEGT. The CDR3 contains 14 residues. Trimming stripped 2 bases from V and 13 bases from J, with 18 bases between. This CDR3 reads CASSYQQTQETQFF. CDR3 nucleotides: TGTGCCAGCAGTTACCAGCAAACCCAAGAGACCCAGTTCTTC.

The chain combines TRBV7-9 with TRBJ2-3, with 7 bases fitting TRBD1. This CDR3 has 14 residues. The germline V gene has CDR1 SEHNR and CDR2 FQNEAQ (reference sequence). The V and J ends lost 5 bases and 5 bases, in that order; junction bases with no gene match: 7. CDR3 coding DNA: TGTGCCAGCAGCCACCGACAGGGAGAAGATACGCAGTATTTT. It specifies CASSHRQGEDTQYF. The full variable domain, its missing parts supplied by reference TRBV7-9 and TRBJ2-3, is DTGVSQNPRHKITKRGQNVTFRCDPISEHNRLYWYRQTLGQGPEFLTYFQNEAQLEKSRLLSDRFSAERPKGSFSTLEIQRTEQGDSAMYLCASSHRQGEDTQYFGPGTRLTVL.

This clonotype was observed a handful of times. Written as DNA, the CDR3 is TGCGCCAGCAGCTTGCTAGATGGAGACAATGAGCAGTTCTTC. Translated, it gives CASSLLDGDNEQFF. The chain carries TRBV5-1 and TRBJ2-1; D ambiguous. The V end lost 1 base, the J end lost 5 bases, and 10 bases lay between the germline ends. The CDR3 extends over 14 amino acids. Per germline, CDR1 SGHRS and CDR2 YFSETQ.

The rearrangement links TRBV7-2 to TRBJ2-5; 9 bases fit TRBD2. Unmatched junction bases numbered 12, after V lost 5 bases and J lost 11 bases. The germline gives CDR1 SGHTA, CDR2 FQGNSA. The CDR3 is 14 residues long. CDR3 amino acids: CASSTTGTSNEQYF. The CDR3 DNA reads as TGTGCCAGCAGCACAACCGGGACTAGCAATGAGCAGTACTTC.

The chain is built from TRBV7-2 and TRBJ2-3, with 7 bases matching TRBD2. After removal of 3 bases from V and 2 bases from J, the junction contained 8 bases not matched to a gene. Looked up from germline, CDR1 is SGHTA and CDR2 is FQGNSA. The CDR3 is 16 residues long. CDR3 nucleotides: TGTGCCAGCAGCTTGGAAAGCGGGACCCCCACAGATACGCAGTATTTT. Amino acid sequence: CASSLESGTPTDTQYF.